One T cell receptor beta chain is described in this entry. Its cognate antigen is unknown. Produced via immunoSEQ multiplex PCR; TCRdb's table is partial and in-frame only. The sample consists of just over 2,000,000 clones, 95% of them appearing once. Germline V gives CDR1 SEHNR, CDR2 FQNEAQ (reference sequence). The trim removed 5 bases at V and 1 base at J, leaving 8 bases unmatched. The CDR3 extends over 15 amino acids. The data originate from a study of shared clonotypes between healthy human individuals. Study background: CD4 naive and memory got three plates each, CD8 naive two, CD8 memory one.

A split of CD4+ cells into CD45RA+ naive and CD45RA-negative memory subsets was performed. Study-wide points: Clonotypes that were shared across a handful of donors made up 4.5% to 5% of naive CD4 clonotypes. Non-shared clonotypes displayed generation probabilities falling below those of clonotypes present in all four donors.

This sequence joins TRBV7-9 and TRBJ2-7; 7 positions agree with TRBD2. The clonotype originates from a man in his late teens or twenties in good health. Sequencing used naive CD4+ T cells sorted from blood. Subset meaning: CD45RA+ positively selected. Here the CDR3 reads CASSAAGTNSYEQYF. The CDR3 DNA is TGTGCCAGCAGCGCTGCCGGGACTAATTCCTACGAGCAGTACTTC.